This paragraph reports one TCR beta chain. It may be a read error: a sequence one base away is much more abundant. The V gene end was trimmed by 4 bases and the J gene end by 10 bases; junction bases not matched to a gene: 11. The germline V gene has CDR1 SGHTA and CDR2 FQGNSA. This CDR3 contains 15 residues. A second PCR of about 6 to 12 cycles used a sample-barcoded 5' primer and a J-beta primer mix. A single record per CDR3 protein comes from TCRdb applying MiXCR to the 5' RACE reads. The table has some 930,000 distinct CDR3 sequences, under 35% seen once. This sample was taken from a study of blood T cells in healthy people across ages. This sample also appeared in a second study, on T cells of mothers and their children.

The sequenced material came from blood. The chain employs TRBV7-2 and TRBJ2-1, with 9 positions matching TRBD1. The receptor was isolated from a woman between 40 and 55 years old in good health. CDR3 loop: CASSSSGTGSSEQFF. Written as DNA, the CDR3 is TGTGCCAGCAGCTCATCCGGGACAGGGTCCTCCGAGCAGTTCTTC.